The rows below give T cell receptor beta chains drawn from one sample of a study of T cell responses to AZD1222 COVID-19 vaccine. Here immunoSEQ multiplex PCR was the method, and the copy in TCRdb shows in-frame clones only, minus some. The table has about 140,000 clones, just under 95% seen once. The sequencing used peripheral blood, collected on day 0 of AZD1222 vaccination. The origin of the receptors is an adult in good health. Both conserved end residues are part of each CDR3. Fields, in order: clone size, CDR3 length, V gene, D gene, J gene, CDR3 DNA, CDR3 protein. A D gene is named only where the DNA matches it firmly. Only some rows state a clone size, as once, few, many or a class for expanded clones.

clone_size: .
cdr3_length: 14
v_call: TRBV6-5
d_call: .
j_call: TRBJ2-7
cdr3_nt: TGTGCCAGCAGTTTCTCGACGTCGGGCTACGAGCAGTACTTC
cdr3_aa: CASSFSTSGYEQYF

clone_size: .
cdr3_length: 15
v_call: TRBV11-2
d_call: TRBD1
j_call: TRBJ1-5
cdr3_nt: TGTGCCAGCAGCTCTGGGACAGGCCCTTATCAGCCCCAGCATTTT
cdr3_aa: CASSSGTGPYQPQHF

clone_size: .
cdr3_length: 14
v_call: TRBV5-8
d_call: TRBD1
j_call: TRBJ2-7
cdr3_nt: TGTGCCAGCAGTTTTCCCGGGACAGAATACGAGCAGTACTTC
cdr3_aa: CASSFPGTEYEQYF

clone_size: .
cdr3_length: 15
v_call: TRBV11-1
d_call: .
j_call: TRBJ1-1
cdr3_nt: TGTGCCAGCAGCTATACCCTGACGGAGAACACTGAAGCTTTCTTT
cdr3_aa: CASSYTLTENTEAFF

clone_size: .
cdr3_length: 15
v_call: TRBV24-1
d_call: TRBD1
j_call: TRBJ2-7
cdr3_nt: TGTGCCACCAGCGCTTCGGGACAGGTGTCCTACGAGCAGTACTTC
cdr3_aa: CATSASGQVSYEQYF

clone_size: .
cdr3_length: 15
v_call: TRBV27
d_call: TRBD1
j_call: TRBJ2-7
cdr3_nt: TGTGCCAGCAGTCCCCCGGGACAGGGGGCCTACGAGCAGTACTTC
cdr3_aa: CASSPPGQGAYEQYF

clone_size: .
cdr3_length: 15
v_call: TRBV25-1
d_call: TRBD1
j_call: TRBJ2-1
cdr3_nt: TGTGCCAGCAGTGATCCCGCAGGGGGACAGAGTGAGCAGTTCTTC
cdr3_aa: CASSDPAGGQSEQFF

clone_size: .
cdr3_length: 17
v_call: TRBV19
d_call: TRBD2
j_call: TRBJ2-1
cdr3_nt: TGTGCCAGTAGTTGGACTAGCGGGAGCCCCAACTACAATGAGCAGTTCTTC
cdr3_aa: CASSWTSGSPNYNEQFF

clone_size: .
cdr3_length: 15
v_call: TRBV28
d_call: .
j_call: TRBJ2-1
cdr3_nt: TGTGCCAGCAGACACGGCCTGAGCTCCTACAATGAGCAGTTCTTC
cdr3_aa: CASRHGLSSYNEQFF

clone_size: .
cdr3_length: 16
v_call: TRBV10-3
d_call: TRBD2
j_call: TRBJ2-1
cdr3_nt: TGTGCCATCAGACACCCCGGACTAGAACCGTACAATGAGCAGTTCTTC
cdr3_aa: CAIRHPGLEPYNEQFF

clone_size: .
cdr3_length: 15
v_call: TRBV18
d_call: .
j_call: TRBJ1-3
cdr3_nt: TGTGCCAGCTCACCCGCGAATCCCTGGGGAAACACCATATATTTT
cdr3_aa: CASSPANPWGNTIYF

clone_size: .
cdr3_length: 13
v_call: TRBV24-1
d_call: .
j_call: TRBJ2-5
cdr3_nt: TGTGCCACCAGTAGGGTCGGGGAGGAGACCCAGTACTTC
cdr3_aa: CATSRVGEETQYF

clone_size: .
cdr3_length: 16
v_call: TRBV6-5
d_call: .
j_call: TRBJ1-6
cdr3_nt: TGTGCCAGCAGTTACGTTGCGGGGGCGAGTAATTCACCCCTCCACTTT
cdr3_aa: CASSYVAGASNSPLHF

clone_size: .
cdr3_length: 15
v_call: TRBV6-5
d_call: .
j_call: TRBJ2-7
cdr3_nt: TGTGCCAGCAGTTACTCCGCGAACAGAGCCTACGAGCAGTACTTC
cdr3_aa: CASSYSANRAYEQYF

clone_size: .
cdr3_length: 17
v_call: TRBV24-1
d_call: TRBD1
j_call: TRBJ2-5
cdr3_nt: TGTGCCACCAGTGATAAGACAGGGGAATGGCCCTTAGAGACCCAGTACTTC
cdr3_aa: CATSDKTGEWPLETQYF

clone_size: .
cdr3_length: 14
v_call: TRBV6-2/TRBV6-3
d_call: .
j_call: TRBJ1-5
cdr3_nt: TGTGCCAGCAGTTACCGGGGGGGGGTACCGCCCCAGCATTTT
cdr3_aa: CASSYRGGVPPQHF

clone_size: .
cdr3_length: 19
v_call: TRBV4-3
d_call: .
j_call: TRBJ2-7
cdr3_nt: TGCGCCAGCAGCCAAGATTATCGGGCGGAGCCGTACTTGGACTACGAGCAGTACTTC
cdr3_aa: CASSQDYRAEPYLDYEQYF

clone_size: .
cdr3_length: 16
v_call: TRBV6-2/TRBV6-3
d_call: TRBD2
j_call: TRBJ2-1
cdr3_nt: TGTGCCAGCAGTTACGAGCTAGCGGGAGTTAGTAATGAGCAGTTCTTC
cdr3_aa: CASSYELAGVSNEQFF

clone_size: .
cdr3_length: 14
v_call: TRBV7-9
d_call: .
j_call: TRBJ2-1
cdr3_nt: TGTGCCAGCAGCTTAGAGGTCAGCTACAATGAGCAGTTCTTC
cdr3_aa: CASSLEVSYNEQFF

clone_size: .
cdr3_length: 16
v_call: TRBV7-6
d_call: .
j_call: TRBJ1-1
cdr3_nt: TGTGCCAGCAGCTTAGGACAACAGGGTATAAACACTGAAGCTTTCTTT
cdr3_aa: CASSLGQQGINTEAFF

clone_size: .
cdr3_length: 16
v_call: TRBV3-1/TRBV3-2
d_call: .
j_call: TRBJ2-2
cdr3_nt: TGTGCCAGCAGACCCATTGGGGTGACGAACACCGGGGAGCTGTTTTTT
cdr3_aa: CASRPIGVTNTGELFF

clone_size: .
cdr3_length: 15
v_call: TRBV5-1
d_call: TRBD2
j_call: TRBJ2-3
cdr3_nt: TGCGCCAGCAGCTTGACGGGGGGGAGCACAGATACGCAGTATTTT
cdr3_aa: CASSLTGGSTDTQYF

clone_size: .
cdr3_length: 15
v_call: TRBV19
d_call: .
j_call: TRBJ1-1
cdr3_nt: TGTGCCAGTAGTGCCCAGTGGGGGTGGAACACTGAAGCTTTCTTT
cdr3_aa: CASSAQWGWNTEAFF

clone_size: .
cdr3_length: 13
v_call: TRBV6-6
d_call: .
j_call: TRBJ1-2
cdr3_nt: TGTGCCAGCAGTTACTCCCGGGACGGAGCCTTCACCTTC
cdr3_aa: CASSYSRDGAFTF

clone_size: .
cdr3_length: 14
v_call: TRBV19
d_call: .
j_call: TRBJ1-3
cdr3_nt: TGTGCCAGTAGTGTTCAAGGGACTGGAAACACCATATATTTT
cdr3_aa: CASSVQGTGNTIYF

clone_size: .
cdr3_length: 17
v_call: TRBV15
d_call: .
j_call: TRBJ1-2
cdr3_nt: TGTGCCACCAGCAGAGATCTGTTGGTTGGAACCGACTATGGCTACACCTTC
cdr3_aa: CATSRDLLVGTDYGYTF

clone_size: .
cdr3_length: 13
v_call: TRBV30
d_call: TRBD1
j_call: TRBJ1-2
cdr3_nt: TGTGCCTGGGGGACAGGAGTCTTCTATGGCTACACCTTC
cdr3_aa: CAWGTGVFYGYTF

clone_size: .
cdr3_length: 16
v_call: TRBV24-1
d_call: .
j_call: TRBJ2-7
cdr3_nt: TGTGCCACCGACAGATATATTGTATTTGAACTCTACGAGCAGTACTTC
cdr3_aa: CATDRYIVFELYEQYF

clone_size: .
cdr3_length: 13
v_call: TRBV27
d_call: .
j_call: TRBJ1-1
cdr3_nt: TGTGCCAGCAGGAGACAGGTTAACACTGAAGCTTTCTTT
cdr3_aa: CASRRQVNTEAFF

clone_size: .
cdr3_length: 15
v_call: TRBV6-5
d_call: .
j_call: TRBJ2-1
cdr3_nt: TGTGCCAGCAGTTACTCAGGTCCGCTGGCTCTGGAGCAGTTCTTC
cdr3_aa: CASSYSGPLALEQFF

clone_size: once
cdr3_length: 16
v_call: TRBV30
d_call: TRBD1
j_call: TRBJ1-5
cdr3_nt: TGTGCCTGGAGTCGGACAGGGGGGAGGAACAATCAGCCCCAGCATTTT
cdr3_aa: CAWSRTGGRNNQPQHF

clone_size: .
cdr3_length: 15
v_call: TRBV4-1
d_call: .
j_call: TRBJ1-2
cdr3_nt: TGCGCCAGCAGCCAAGATTGGTACGGGAACTATGGCTACACCTTC
cdr3_aa: CASSQDWYGNYGYTF

clone_size: .
cdr3_length: 17
v_call: TRBV9
d_call: .
j_call: TRBJ1-3
cdr3_nt: TGTGCCAGCAGCGTAGAGCCCCTTCCCAGCTCTGGAAACACCATATATTTT
cdr3_aa: CASSVEPLPSSGNTIYF

clone_size: large
cdr3_length: 15
v_call: TRBV28
d_call: TRBD2
j_call: TRBJ2-3
cdr3_nt: TGTGCCAGCAGTTTACTAGCGGGAGAAACAGATACGCAGTATTTT
cdr3_aa: CASSLLAGETDTQYF

clone_size: .
cdr3_length: 15
v_call: TRBV3-1/TRBV3-2
d_call: .
j_call: TRBJ2-3
cdr3_nt: TGTGCCAGCAGCCAAGACTCCGGGGACACAGATACGCAGTATTTT
cdr3_aa: CASSQDSGDTDTQYF

clone_size: once
cdr3_length: 16
v_call: TRBV7-8
d_call: .
j_call: TRBJ2-2
cdr3_nt: TGTGCCAGCAGCTTAGGAGGCGGGGCGAACACCGGGGAGCTGTTTTTT
cdr3_aa: CASSLGGGANTGELFF

clone_size: .
cdr3_length: 14
v_call: TRBV11-2
d_call: TRBD1
j_call: TRBJ1-1
cdr3_nt: TGTGCCAGCAGCTACCGGACAGGGGGGACTGAAGCTTTCTTT
cdr3_aa: CASSYRTGGTEAFF

clone_size: .
cdr3_length: 14
v_call: TRBV4-1
d_call: .
j_call: TRBJ1-1
cdr3_nt: TGCGCCAGCAGCCAAGTACCCGCAGGGAGTATAGCTTTCTTT
cdr3_aa: CASSQVPAGSIAFF

clone_size: .
cdr3_length: 15
v_call: TRBV19
d_call: .
j_call: TRBJ2-7
cdr3_nt: TGTGCCAGTAGTTCGGGTCCTCACGGCTCCTACGAGCAGTACTTC
cdr3_aa: CASSSGPHGSYEQYF

clone_size: .
cdr3_length: 16
v_call: TRBV6-5
d_call: TRBD2
j_call: TRBJ2-4
cdr3_nt: TGTGCCAGCAGTTACTCCCTAGCGGGGGCCAAAAACATTCAGTACTTC
cdr3_aa: CASSYSLAGAKNIQYF

clone_size: .
cdr3_length: 13
v_call: TRBV29-1
d_call: .
j_call: TRBJ1-1
cdr3_nt: TGCAGCGTTGAAGCAGGATGGGACACTGAAGCTTTCTTT
cdr3_aa: CSVEAGWDTEAFF

clone_size: once
cdr3_length: 19
v_call: TRBV7-8
d_call: TRBD2
j_call: TRBJ2-7
cdr3_nt: TGTGCCAGCAGCTTTTTTCCAGAGCCCGAGCGGGAGGGCCTCAACGAGCAGTACTTC
cdr3_aa: CASSFFPEPEREGLNEQYF

clone_size: .
cdr3_length: 16
v_call: TRBV11-2
d_call: TRBD2
j_call: TRBJ2-7
cdr3_nt: TGTGCCAGCAGCTTACCACTAGCGGGTCACTCCTACGAGCAGTACTTC
cdr3_aa: CASSLPLAGHSYEQYF

clone_size: .
cdr3_length: 15
v_call: TRBV9
d_call: .
j_call: TRBJ2-2
cdr3_nt: TGTGCCAGTACACCCAGGGGGGCGAACACCGGGGAGCTGTTTTTT
cdr3_aa: CASTPRGANTGELFF

clone_size: .
cdr3_length: 14
v_call: TRBV2
d_call: .
j_call: TRBJ2-5
cdr3_nt: TGTGCCAGCACGCCGGGGGCCAACCAAGAGACCCAGTACTTC
cdr3_aa: CASTPGANQETQYF

clone_size: .
cdr3_length: 14
v_call: TRBV4-1
d_call: .
j_call: TRBJ2-1
cdr3_nt: TGCGCCAGCAGCCACTCCGGGGCCTACAATGAGCAGTTCTTC
cdr3_aa: CASSHSGAYNEQFF

clone_size: .
cdr3_length: 15
v_call: TRBV7-8
d_call: .
j_call: TRBJ1-2
cdr3_nt: TGTGCCAGCAGCTTATCAGGGGCGGAGGGCTATGGCTACACCTTC
cdr3_aa: CASSLSGAEGYGYTF

clone_size: few
cdr3_length: 12
v_call: TRBV19
d_call: .
j_call: TRBJ1-5
cdr3_nt: TGTGCCACCTCCCGGGGCAGGCAGCCCCAGCATTTT
cdr3_aa: CATSRGRQPQHF

clone_size: .
cdr3_length: 13
v_call: TRBV28
d_call: .
j_call: TRBJ2-3
cdr3_nt: .
cdr3_aa: CASSILDNNTQYF

clone_size: many
cdr3_length: 14
v_call: TRBV6-5
d_call: TRBD1
j_call: TRBJ1-5
cdr3_nt: TGTGCCAGCAGTCCGGACAGGGGAGGTCAGCCCCAGCATTTT
cdr3_aa: CASSPDRGGQPQHF

clone_size: .
cdr3_length: 16
v_call: TRBV4-1
d_call: .
j_call: TRBJ2-5
cdr3_nt: TGCGCCAGCAGCACTACGGGGCGGGCCCACCAAGAGACCCAGTACTTC
cdr3_aa: CASSTTGRAHQETQYF

clone_size: once
cdr3_length: 14
v_call: TRBV9
d_call: TRBD1
j_call: TRBJ1-5
cdr3_nt: TGTGCCAGCAGCGTGGGACAGGGCAATCAGCCCCAGCATTTT
cdr3_aa: CASSVGQGNQPQHF

clone_size: .
cdr3_length: 15
v_call: TRBV5-1
d_call: TRBD2
j_call: TRBJ2-1
cdr3_nt: TGCGCCAGCAGCTTGAGCGGGGTGCCCTACAATGAGCAGTTCTTC
cdr3_aa: CASSLSGVPYNEQFF

clone_size: .
cdr3_length: 16
v_call: TRBV7-2
d_call: .
j_call: TRBJ1-2
cdr3_nt: TGTGCCAGCAGCATCGGGGGGGGCGGGAGCTACTATGGCTACACCTTC
cdr3_aa: CASSIGGGGSYYGYTF

clone_size: .
cdr3_length: 17
v_call: TRBV11-2
d_call: TRBD2
j_call: TRBJ2-3
cdr3_nt: TGTGCCAGCAGCTTATGGACTAGCGGGAGTTTTGGAGATACGCAGTATTTT
cdr3_aa: CASSLWTSGSFGDTQYF

clone_size: .
cdr3_length: 15
v_call: TRBV5-4
d_call: TRBD1
j_call: TRBJ1-1
cdr3_nt: TGTGCCAGCAGCTTGGCCTCAGGGGGCCGGGCTGAAGCTTTCTTT
cdr3_aa: CASSLASGGRAEAFF

clone_size: .
cdr3_length: 22
v_call: TRBV15
d_call: TRBD1
j_call: TRBJ2-1
cdr3_nt: TGTGCCACCAGCAGAGTTCTGTCGGACAGGCGCCCGTACGCGAGCTCCTACAATGAGCAGTTCTTC
cdr3_aa: CATSRVLSDRRPYASSYNEQFF

clone_size: .
cdr3_length: 14
v_call: TRBV10-1
d_call: TRBD1
j_call: TRBJ1-2
cdr3_nt: TGCGCCAGCAGTGAGTCGGGACAGGTTTATGGCTACACCTTC
cdr3_aa: CASSESGQVYGYTF